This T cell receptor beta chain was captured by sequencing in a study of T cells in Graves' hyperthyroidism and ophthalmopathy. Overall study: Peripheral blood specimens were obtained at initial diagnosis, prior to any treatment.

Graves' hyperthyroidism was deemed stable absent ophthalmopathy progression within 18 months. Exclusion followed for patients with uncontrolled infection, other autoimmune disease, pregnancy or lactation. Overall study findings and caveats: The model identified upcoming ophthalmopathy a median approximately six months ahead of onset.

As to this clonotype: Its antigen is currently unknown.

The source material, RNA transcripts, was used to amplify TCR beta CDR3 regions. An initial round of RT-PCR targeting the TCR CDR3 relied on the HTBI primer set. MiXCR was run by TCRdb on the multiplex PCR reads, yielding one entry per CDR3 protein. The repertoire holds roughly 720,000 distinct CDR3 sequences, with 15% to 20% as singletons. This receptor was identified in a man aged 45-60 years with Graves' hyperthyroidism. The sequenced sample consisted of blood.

The chain's CDR3 is CASSLREGVGNTIYF. The CDR3 DNA reads TGTGCCAGCAGTTTGCGAGAGGGCGTTGGAAACACCATATATTTT. This chain connects TRBV27 to TRBJ1-3; D gene ambiguous. V gave up 3 bases and J gave up 3 bases, with 12 bases separating them. CDR1 is MNHEY, CDR2 SMNVEV, per germline (reference sequence). This CDR3 has 15 amino acids.